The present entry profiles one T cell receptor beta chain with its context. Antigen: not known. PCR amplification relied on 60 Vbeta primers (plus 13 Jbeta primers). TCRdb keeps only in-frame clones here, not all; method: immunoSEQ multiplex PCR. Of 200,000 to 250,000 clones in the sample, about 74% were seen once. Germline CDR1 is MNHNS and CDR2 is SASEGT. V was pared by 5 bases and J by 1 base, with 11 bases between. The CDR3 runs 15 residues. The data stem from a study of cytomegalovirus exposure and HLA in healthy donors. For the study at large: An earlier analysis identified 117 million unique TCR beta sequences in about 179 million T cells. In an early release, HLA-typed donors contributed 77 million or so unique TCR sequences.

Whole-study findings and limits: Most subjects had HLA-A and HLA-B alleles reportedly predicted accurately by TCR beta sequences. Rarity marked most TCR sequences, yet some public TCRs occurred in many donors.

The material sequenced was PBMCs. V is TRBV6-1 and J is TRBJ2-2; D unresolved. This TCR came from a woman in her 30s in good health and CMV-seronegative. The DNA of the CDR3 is TGTGCCAGCAGTTCTTTGCGAATGAACACCGGGGAGCTGTTTTTT. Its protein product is CASSSLRMNTGELFF.